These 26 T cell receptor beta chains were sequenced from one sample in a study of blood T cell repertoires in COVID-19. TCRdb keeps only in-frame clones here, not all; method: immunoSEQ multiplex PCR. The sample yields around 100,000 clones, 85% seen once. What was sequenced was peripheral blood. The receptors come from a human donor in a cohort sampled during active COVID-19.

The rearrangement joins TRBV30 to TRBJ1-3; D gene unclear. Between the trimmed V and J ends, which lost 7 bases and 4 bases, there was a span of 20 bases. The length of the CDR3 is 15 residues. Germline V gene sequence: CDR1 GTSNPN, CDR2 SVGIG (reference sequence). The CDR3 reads CASAPENLVGNTIYF. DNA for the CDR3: TGTGCCTCCGCCCCGGAGAACCTCGTGGGAAACACCATATATTTT.

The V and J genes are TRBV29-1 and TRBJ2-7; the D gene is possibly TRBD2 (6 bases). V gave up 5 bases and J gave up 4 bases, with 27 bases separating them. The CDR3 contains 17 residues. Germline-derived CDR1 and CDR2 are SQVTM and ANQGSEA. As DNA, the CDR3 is TGCAGCGTTAGCGAAATCTTATTAGTCGGGGGAAGTTACGAGCAGTACTTC. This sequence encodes CSVSEILLVGGSYEQYF.

The CDR3 DNA reads as TGTGCCAGCAGGGGGGTCCTGGGAGGGACCCAGTACTTC. Protein product: CASRGVLGGTQYF. The chain combines TRBV7-9 with TRBJ2-5, with D tentatively TRBD2 (6 bases). This CDR3 has 13 residues. The germline gives CDR1 SEHNR, CDR2 FQNEAQ (reference sequence). Trimming left V 6 bases short and J 7 bases short, with 15 bases between.

Here the CDR3 reads CASSRSPEMTQYF. The DNA of the CDR3 is TGTGCCAGCAGCCGATCCCCGGAGATGACCCAGTACTTC. V and J are TRBV7-2 and TRBJ2-5; no clear D. This CDR3 region has 13 residues. The V end was cut by 5 bases, the J end by 7 bases, with 14 bases between. Germline V gives CDR1 SGHTA, CDR2 FQGNSA.

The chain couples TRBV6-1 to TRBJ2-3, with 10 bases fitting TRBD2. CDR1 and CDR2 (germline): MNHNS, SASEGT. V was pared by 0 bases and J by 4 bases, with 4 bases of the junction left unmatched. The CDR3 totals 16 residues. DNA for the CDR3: TGTGCCAGCAGTGAAGCACGAGCGGGGGGGCCAGATACGCAGTATTTT. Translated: CASSEARAGGPDTQYF.

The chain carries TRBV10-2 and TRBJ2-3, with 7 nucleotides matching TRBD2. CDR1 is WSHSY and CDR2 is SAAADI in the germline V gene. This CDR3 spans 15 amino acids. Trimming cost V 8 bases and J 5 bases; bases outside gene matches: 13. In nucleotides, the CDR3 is TGCGCCAGCTCACGGGGCGGGGGTTTTGAAGATACGCAGTATTTT. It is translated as CASSRGGGFEDTQYF.

In DNA form, the CDR3 reads TGTGCCAGCAGCCCAGGACAGGGCCCCCTCCAAGAGACCCAGTACTTC. Translation gives CASSPGQGPLQETQYF. The rearrangement joins TRBV5-8 to TRBJ2-5, with 8 bases matching TRBD1. The V and J ends lost 4 bases and 1 base, in that order; junction bases with no gene match: 9. CDR1 and CDR2 from the germline V gene are SGHTS and YDEGEE. The CDR3 totals 16 residues.

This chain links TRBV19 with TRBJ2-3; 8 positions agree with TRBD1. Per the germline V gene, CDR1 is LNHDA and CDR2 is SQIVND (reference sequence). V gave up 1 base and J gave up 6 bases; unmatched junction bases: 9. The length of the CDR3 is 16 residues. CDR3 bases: TGTGCCAGTAGTATAGGAACAGGGGGAAATCTGGATACGCAGTATTTT. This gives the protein CASSIGTGGNLDTQYF.

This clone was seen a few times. The CDR3 sequence is CASRGDRNTEAFF. The CDR3 DNA is TGCGCCAGCAGAGGCGACAGGAACACTGAAGCTTTCTTT. J is TRBJ1-1 and V is TRBV10-1; D perhaps matches TRBD1 (5 bases). Looked up from germline, CDR1 is WNHNN and CDR2 is SYGVQD (reference sequence). The CDR3 is 13 residues long. The V and J ends lost 6 bases and 1 base respectively, with 9 bases between them.

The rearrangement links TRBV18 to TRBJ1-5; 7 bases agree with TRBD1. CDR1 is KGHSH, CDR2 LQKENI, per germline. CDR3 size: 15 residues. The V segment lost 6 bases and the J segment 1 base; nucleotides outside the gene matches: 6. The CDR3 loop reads CASSREGASNQPQHF. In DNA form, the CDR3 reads TGTGCCAGCTCGCGGGAGGGGGCCAGCAATCAGCCCCAGCATTTT.

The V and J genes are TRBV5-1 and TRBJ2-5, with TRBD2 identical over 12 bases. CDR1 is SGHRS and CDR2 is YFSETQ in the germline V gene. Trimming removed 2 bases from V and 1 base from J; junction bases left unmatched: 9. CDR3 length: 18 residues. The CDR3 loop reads CASSLGRTSGEIQETQYF. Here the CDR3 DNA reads TGCGCCAGCAGCTTAGGCAGGACTAGCGGGGAGATCCAAGAGACCCAGTACTTC.

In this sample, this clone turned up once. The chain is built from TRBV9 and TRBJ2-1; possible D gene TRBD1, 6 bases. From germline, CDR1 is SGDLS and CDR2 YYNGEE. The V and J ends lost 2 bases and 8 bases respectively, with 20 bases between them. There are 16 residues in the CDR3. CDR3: CASSVGEGDPPYEQFF. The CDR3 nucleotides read TGTGCCAGCAGCGTGGGTGAGGGGGATCCTCCGTATGAGCAGTTCTTC. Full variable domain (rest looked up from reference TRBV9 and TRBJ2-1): DSGVTQTPKHLITATGQRVTLRCSPRSGDLSVYWYQQSLDQGLQFLIQYYNGEERAKGNILERFSAQQFPDLHSELNLSSLELGDSALYFCASSVGEGDPPYEQFFGPGTRLTVL.

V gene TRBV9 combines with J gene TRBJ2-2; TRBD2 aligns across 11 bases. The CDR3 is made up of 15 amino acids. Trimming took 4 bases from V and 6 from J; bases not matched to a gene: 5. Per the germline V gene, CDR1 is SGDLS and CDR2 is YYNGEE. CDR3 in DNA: TGTGCCAGCAGCCTTAGCGGGGGGGCGGCCGGGGAGCTGTTTTTT. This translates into CASSLSGGAAGELFF.

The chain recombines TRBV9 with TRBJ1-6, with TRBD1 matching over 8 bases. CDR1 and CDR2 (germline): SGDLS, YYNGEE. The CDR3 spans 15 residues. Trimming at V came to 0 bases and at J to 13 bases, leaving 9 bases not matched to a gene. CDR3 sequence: CASSVGETGAAPLHF. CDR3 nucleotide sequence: TGTGCCAGCAGCGTAGGGGAGACAGGGGCAGCGCCCCTCCACTTT.

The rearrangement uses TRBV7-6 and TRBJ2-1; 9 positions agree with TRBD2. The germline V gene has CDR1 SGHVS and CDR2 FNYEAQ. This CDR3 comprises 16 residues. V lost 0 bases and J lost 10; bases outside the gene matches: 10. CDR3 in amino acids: CASSLATAGGPTEQFF. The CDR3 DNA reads TGTGCCAGCAGCTTAGCAACGGCGGGGGGGCCAACCGAGCAGTTCTTC.

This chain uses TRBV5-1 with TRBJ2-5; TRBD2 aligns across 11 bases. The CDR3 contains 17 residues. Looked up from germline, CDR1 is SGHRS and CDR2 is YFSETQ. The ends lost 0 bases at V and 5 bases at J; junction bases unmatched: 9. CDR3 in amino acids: CASSLGASGRRGETQYF. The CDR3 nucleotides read TGCGCCAGCAGCTTGGGGGCTAGCGGGAGGCGAGGTGAGACCCAGTACTTC.

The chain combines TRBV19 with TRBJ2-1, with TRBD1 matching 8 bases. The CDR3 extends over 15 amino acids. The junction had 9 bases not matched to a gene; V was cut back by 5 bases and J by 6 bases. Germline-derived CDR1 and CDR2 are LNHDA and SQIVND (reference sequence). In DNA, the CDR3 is TGTGCCAGTAGTTATACAGGGGGAAACTTCAATGAGCAGTTCTTC. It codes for CASSYTGGNFNEQFF.

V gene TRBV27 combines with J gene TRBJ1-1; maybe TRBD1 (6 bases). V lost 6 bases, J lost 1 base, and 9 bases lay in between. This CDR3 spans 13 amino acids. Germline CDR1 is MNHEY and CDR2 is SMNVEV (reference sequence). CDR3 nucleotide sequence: TGTGCCAGCAGGTGGACAGCGAACACTGAAGCTTTCTTT. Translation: CASRWTANTEAFF.

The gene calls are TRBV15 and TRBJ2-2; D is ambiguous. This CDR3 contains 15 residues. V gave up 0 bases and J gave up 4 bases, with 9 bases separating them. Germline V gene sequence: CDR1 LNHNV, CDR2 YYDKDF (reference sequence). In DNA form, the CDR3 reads TGTGCCACCAGCAGAGATCTTATGAGCACCGGGGAGCTGTTTTTT. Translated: CATSRDLMSTGELFF.

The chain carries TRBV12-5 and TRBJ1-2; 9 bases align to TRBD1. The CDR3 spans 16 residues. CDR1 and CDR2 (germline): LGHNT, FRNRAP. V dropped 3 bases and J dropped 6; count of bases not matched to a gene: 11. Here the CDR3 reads CASGLGADRGGHGYTF. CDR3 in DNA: TGTGCTAGTGGTTTAGGGGCGGACAGGGGAGGGCATGGCTACACCTTC.

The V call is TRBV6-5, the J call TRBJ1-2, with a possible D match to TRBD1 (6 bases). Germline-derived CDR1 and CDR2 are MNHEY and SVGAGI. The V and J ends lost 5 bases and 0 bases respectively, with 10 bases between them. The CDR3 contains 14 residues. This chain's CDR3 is CASSHRDTNYGYTF. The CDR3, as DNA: TGTGCCAGCAGTCACCGGGACACTAACTATGGCTACACCTTC.

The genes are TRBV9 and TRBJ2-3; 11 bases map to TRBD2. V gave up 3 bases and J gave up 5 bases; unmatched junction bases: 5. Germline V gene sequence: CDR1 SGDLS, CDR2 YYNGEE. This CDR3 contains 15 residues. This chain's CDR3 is CASSAQLAGVDTQYF. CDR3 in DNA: TGTGCCAGCAGCGCCCAACTAGCGGGAGTAGATACGCAGTATTTT.

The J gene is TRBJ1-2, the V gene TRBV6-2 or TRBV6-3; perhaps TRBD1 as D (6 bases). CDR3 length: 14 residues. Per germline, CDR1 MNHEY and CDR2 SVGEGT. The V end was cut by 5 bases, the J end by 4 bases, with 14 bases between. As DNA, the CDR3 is TGTGCCAGCAGTCGGACAGCACTCAGCTATGGCTACACCTTC. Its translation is CASSRTALSYGYTF.

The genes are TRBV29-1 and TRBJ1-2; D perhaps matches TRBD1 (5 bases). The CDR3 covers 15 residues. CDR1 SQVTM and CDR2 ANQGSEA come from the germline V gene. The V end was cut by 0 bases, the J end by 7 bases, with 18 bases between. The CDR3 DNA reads TGCAGCGTTGAAGATCCCAGGGTTTCCTTCGGTGGCTACACCTTC. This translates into CSVEDPRVSFGGYTF.

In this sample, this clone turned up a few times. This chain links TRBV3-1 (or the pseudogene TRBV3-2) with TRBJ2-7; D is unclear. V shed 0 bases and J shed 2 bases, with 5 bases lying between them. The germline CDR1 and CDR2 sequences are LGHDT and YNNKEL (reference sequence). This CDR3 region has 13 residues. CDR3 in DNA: TGTGCCAGCAGCCAAGAGTTCGCCTACGAGCAGTACTTC. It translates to CASSQEFAYEQYF.

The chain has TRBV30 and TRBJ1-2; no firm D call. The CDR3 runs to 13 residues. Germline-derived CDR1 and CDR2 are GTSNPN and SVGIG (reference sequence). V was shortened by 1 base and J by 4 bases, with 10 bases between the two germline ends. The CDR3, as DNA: TGTGCCTGGAGTGGTCGACTTCGCTATGGCTACACCTTC. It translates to CAWSGRLRYGYTF.